This T cell receptor beta chain came from a study of radiation and T cells in renal cell carcinoma (dated by TCRdb to the early 2020s). A note on the overall study: Samples came from a clinical trial, in which primary renal cell carcinomas received 15 Gy stereotactic body radiation therapy followed by nephrectomy 4 weeks later. In total, about 53 samples, comprising roughly 25 tumors and 27 peripheral blood samples, were subjected to TCR beta sequencing. A total of over 4 million unique CDR3 nucleotide sequences, encoding 2.5 million to 3 million unique CDR3 amino acid sequences, were found across all 55 or so samples.

From the cysteine up to the phenylalanine, the CDR3 has a length of 15 residues. The CDR3 DNA has 45 bases and is translated from base 1. Per the germline V gene, MDHEN is the CDR1 and SYDVKM is the CDR2. For this chain, trimming is 3 bases at the V end and 9 bases at the J end, and the number of junction bases without a gene match is 11. Paper-wide results and their limitations: Changes in the blood repertoire were not tracked past 4 weeks after treatment. No pretreatment tumor biopsies were available, so the baseline intratumoral presence of clonotypes could not be determined. With a single-armed trial design, the study had no way to address how radiation dose or scheduling affects the TCR repertoire. In blood, the top tumor clonotypes increased from baseline to 2 weeks after radiation and then shrank by 4 weeks, which suggests a temporary expansion of tumor-resident clones.

In the paper's terms, the time point label means: baseline pretreatment blood. This sample's treatment or condition label indicates: 15 Gy SBRT to primary tumor, nephrectomy 4 weeks later. To follow tumor-enriched clonotypes, peripheral blood was collected serially from radiation-treated patients at baseline and again at 2 weeks and 4 weeks after SBRT. Renal cell carcinoma with clear cell pathology was present in all patients. Genomic DNA for TCR sequencing was prepared using the QIAamp DNA Blood Mini Kit (Qiagen). Only samples passing all quality control checks were included in the analyses. As for this clone: It lacks a known antigen. Nothing much larger sits one base from this clone, and base qualities are not available.

The immunoSEQ kit was used, according to the manufacturer's recommendations, to generate TCR beta libraries from genomic DNA. Library preparation used a first multiplex PCR with proprietary primers, then a second PCR adding unique barcodes, with bead cleanups after each round. A positive control reaction and a negative control reaction, both provided in the kit, were run with every batch of samples. The final libraries were assessed on an Agilent 4200 TapeStation D1000 ScreenTape, pooled by volume, and quantified by qPCR. An Illumina NextSeq500 fitted with a MidOutput 150-cycle cartridge performed the sequencing, running 156 Read1 cycles and 15 Index1 cycles with the kit's custom primers. The pooled library was loaded at around 1.1 pM, and approximately 20% PhiX control was spiked in. In the authors' own workflow: Vendor-processed data were analyzed in R, and a clonotype was defined as all T cells sharing the same CDR3 nucleotide sequence. For clone abundance analyses, frequencies were normalized to the 10,000 most abundant clones in each sample. Public T cell clones, which averaged fewer than five per sample, were excluded before analysis. Tumor-enriched and baseline blood-enriched clonotypes were defined by at least a 32-fold difference in abundance between compartments. A beta-binomial differential abundance model was applied to find clonotypes that expanded or contracted between blood time points. Tumor-blood repertoire similarity was measured with the Baroni-Urbani and Buser coefficient, and group comparisons used two-tailed Wilcoxon tests in R. TCRdb obtained this table from immuneACCESS and retained in-frame rearrangements with V and J assigned. These tables miss some clones; where compared with another copy, unresolved V genes account for less than half of the shortfall, and the remainder is unexplained. D and trimming were read from the DNA, whereas the V and J calls and clone size are those reported in that table. The table for this sample lists about 95,000 clones; approximately 86% of them were counted only once. 6.5% to 8.5% of the sample is taken by the ten largest.

Sequenced here: blood, sampled from a patient whose treatment included radiotherapy and nephrectomy. This chain is built from TRBV28 and TRBJ1-5, with 7 central nucleotides matching TRBD1. The clonotype was recovered from a man aged 50 to 59 with renal cell carcinoma. At the DNA level, the sequence is TGTGCCAGCAGTTTCGACAGGGCCCCAAGGTGGCCCCAGCATTTT. Protein translation: CASSFDRAPRWPQHF.